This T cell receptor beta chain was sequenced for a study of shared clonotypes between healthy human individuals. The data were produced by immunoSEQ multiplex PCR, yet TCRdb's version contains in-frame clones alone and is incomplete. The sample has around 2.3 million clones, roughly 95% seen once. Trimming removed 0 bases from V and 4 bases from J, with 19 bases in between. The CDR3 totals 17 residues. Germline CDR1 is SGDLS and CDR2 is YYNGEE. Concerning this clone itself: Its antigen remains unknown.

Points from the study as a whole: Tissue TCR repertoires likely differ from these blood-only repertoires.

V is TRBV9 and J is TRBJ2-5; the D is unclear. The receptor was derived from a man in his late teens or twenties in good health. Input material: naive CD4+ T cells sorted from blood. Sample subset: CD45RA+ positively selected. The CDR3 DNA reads TGTGCCAGCAGCGTAGCTGTGGGTCAGGAGAAGGGAGAGACCCAGTACTTC. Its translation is CASSVAVGQEKGETQYF.